The next 25 T cell receptor beta chains were all read from a single sample in a study of identical twins. TCRdb processed the 5' RACE reads anew with MiXCR; each CDR3 protein has one entry. The sample shows around 510,000 distinct CDR3 sequences, approximately 15% of them seen only once. The data also belong to a second study, concerning yellow fever vaccine responses in identical twins.

What was sequenced was CD4+ T cells sorted from blood. The receptors shown here come from a young woman in good health.

The chain couples TRBV20-1 to TRBJ2-5, with a possible D match to TRBD1 (5 bases). V shed 0 bases and J shed 1 base, with 12 bases lying between them. The CDR3 is 15 amino acids. The V gene's germline CDR1 is DFQATT and CDR2 SNEGSKA (reference sequence). CDR3 amino acids: CSARDGADSQETQYF. The CDR3 DNA reads as TGCAGTGCTAGAGATGGGGCAGATTCCCAAGAGACCCAGTACTTC.

The V call is TRBV6-1, the J call TRBJ1-2; D is unclear. Germline CDR1 MNHNS, CDR2 SASEGT. Trimming took off 6 bases at V and 4 bases at J, with 12 bases between the two ends. This CDR3 has 13 residues. CDR3 nucleotides: TGTGCCAGCAGAACTACGGACCTCTATGGCTACACCTTC. Translated: CASRTTDLYGYTF.

The rearrangement uses TRBV12-3 or TRBV12-4 and TRBJ2-1, with 12 bases matching TRBD2. V shed 0 bases, J shed 3 bases, and the junction held 6 bases outside the gene matches. CDR3 length: 18 amino acids. The DNA for the CDR3 is TGTGCCAGCAGTTTAGCGGACCTGGGACTAGCGGGCTACAATGAGCAGTTCTTC. Translating gives CASSLADLGLAGYNEQFF.

This clonotype was picked up a small number of times. The chain employs TRBV6-6 and TRBJ2-2; a weak D match, TRBD2 (5 bases). The CDR3 sequence is 13 residues long. Trimming removed 0 bases from V and 6 bases from J, with 5 bases in between. Per germline, CDR1 MNHNY and CDR2 SVGAGI (reference sequence). The CDR3 sequence: CASSYSRAGELFF. Written as DNA, the CDR3 is TGTGCCAGCAGTTACTCGAGGGCCGGGGAGCTGTTTTTT.

This clonotype came up a few times. The genes are TRBV20-1 and TRBJ2-7, with 12 nucleotides matching TRBD2. The CDR3 consists of 15 residues. The J segment lost 2 bases and the V segment lost 1 base, leaving 3 bases of the junction unmatched. From germline, CDR1 is DFQATT and CDR2 SNEGSKA (reference sequence). CDR3 sequence: CSARGTSGIPYEQYF. In DNA form, the CDR3 reads TGCAGTGCTAGAGGGACTAGCGGGATACCCTACGAGCAGTACTTC.

The gene calls are TRBV2 and TRBJ2-1; the match to TRBD2 covers 7 bases. The CDR3 length is 14 residues. The V gene's germline CDR1 is SNHLY and CDR2 FYNNEI. The trim removed 6 bases at V and 8 bases at J, leaving 10 bases unmatched. The CDR3 loop reads CASRAIAGVYEQFF. CDR3 coding DNA: TGTGCCAGCAGGGCGATCGCGGGAGTATATGAGCAGTTCTTC.

This clonotype was detected only a few times. The gene calls are TRBV12-2 and TRBJ2-1; the table gives TRBD1 as D, unverified against the DNA. TRBV12-2 has pseudogene status. The CDR3 totals 17 residues. Written as DNA, the CDR3 is TGTGCAAGTCGGCCGGATCTTCGGGACAGGGTTGACAATGAGCAGTTCTTC. Encoded protein: CASRPDLRDRVDNEQFF.

Only a few counts were recorded for this clonotype. The chain has TRBV7-2 and TRBJ2-7, with D perhaps TRBD1 (5 bases). V was pared by 2 bases and J by 5 bases, with 13 bases between. The CDR3 loop spans 14 amino acids. From germline, CDR1 is SGHTA and CDR2 FQGNSA. CDR3 in amino acids: CASSLKGRPHEQYF. CDR3 coding DNA: TGTGCCAGCAGCTTAAAGGGGCGCCCCCACGAGCAGTACTTC.

The chain combines TRBV5-1 with TRBJ2-3; no clear D gene. The germline V gene has CDR1 SGHRS and CDR2 YFSETQ. Trimming removed 4 bases at V and 1 base at J, with 10 bases between. The CDR3 spans 14 residues. The CDR3 region is CASSRTTGTDTQYF. The CDR3 DNA sequence: TGCGCCAGCAGCCGAACGACTGGCACAGATACGCAGTATTTT.

This clonotype was counted between two and nine times. This chain joins TRBV9 and TRBJ2-1; 7 bases line up with TRBD1. The V segment lost 2 bases and the J segment 7 bases; nucleotides outside the gene matches: 3. This CDR3 comprises 13 residues. Germline V gene lookup returns CDR1 SGDLS and CDR2 YYNGEE. The CDR3 sequence: CASSVTGLNEQFF. CDR3 bases: TGTGCCAGCAGCGTGACAGGGTTAAATGAGCAGTTCTTC.

This clonotype was seen many times. V gene TRBV7-9 combines with J gene TRBJ2-1, with D unclear. Germline assignment: CDR1 SEHNR and CDR2 FQNEAQ (reference sequence). V shed 5 bases and J shed 5 bases, with 7 bases lying between them. The length of the CDR3 is 12 residues. CDR3 sequence: CASSQTDNEQFF. CDR3 nucleotides: TGTGCCAGCAGCCAGACCGACAATGAGCAGTTCTTC. Looking up the rest from reference TRBV7-9 and TRBJ2-1 gives the full variable domain: DTGVSQNPRHKITKRGQNVTFRCDPISEHNRLYWYRQTLGQGPEFLTYFQNEAQLEKSRLLSDRFSAERPKGSFSTLEIQRTEQGDSAMYLCASSQTDNEQFFGPGTRLTVL.

In this sample, this clonotype turned up many times. The rearrangement links TRBV12-3 or TRBV12-4 to TRBJ2-1; either TRBD1 or TRBD2 may fit D (5 bases each). V was trimmed by 6 bases and J by 14 bases, leaving 17 bases between them. CDR3 length: 12 residues. The CDR3 region has the DNA TGTGCCAGCAGGTACCCGGGACCACGAGAGTTCTTC. Its protein product is CASRYPGPREFF.

The sample holds a few counts of this clonotype. This sequence joins TRBV12-3 or TRBV12-4 and TRBJ2-4, with 12 bases matching TRBD2. The CDR3 is 12 residues long. V lost 6 bases to trimming and J lost 10 bases; unmatched junction nucleotides: 1. The CDR3 DNA reads TGTGCCAGCAGGACTAGCGGGGGAATTCAGTACTTC. It translates to CASRTSGGIQYF.

Regarding this clonotype: One junction end disagrees with the germline gene, perhaps due to a read error. The chain employs TRBV12-3 or TRBV12-4 and TRBJ2-1; D is uncertain. The CDR3 length is 14 residues. CDR3 residues: CAGSSTGYYNEQFF. The CDR3 nucleotides read TGTGCCGGCAGTTCGACTGGGTACTACAATGAGCAGTTCTTC.

This clonotype was counted at least ten times. The rearrangement uses TRBV20-1 and TRBJ2-1, with 8 bases identical to TRBD2. The CDR3 has 13 amino acids. Per the germline V gene, CDR1 is DFQATT and CDR2 is SNEGSKA (reference sequence). V lost 4 bases to trimming and J lost 3 bases; unmatched junction nucleotides: 2. Here the CDR3 DNA reads TGCAGTGCTAAACTAGCGGTCTACAATGAGCAGTTCTTC. It specifies CSAKLAVYNEQFF.

This clonotype came up a few times. The chain links TRBV7-2 to TRBJ1-1; the match to TRBD1 covers 9 bases. Trimming at V came to 5 bases and at J to 5 bases, leaving 9 bases not matched to a gene. Germline loops: CDR1 SGHTA, CDR2 FQGNSA. The CDR3 has 15 residues. The CDR3 here is CASSPKTGGATEAFF. The DNA for the CDR3 is TGTGCCAGCAGCCCCAAAACAGGGGGCGCAACTGAAGCTTTCTTT.

V is TRBV6-6 and J is TRBJ2-7; D possibly corresponds to TRBD1 (5 bases). CDR1 and CDR2 from the germline V gene are MNHNY and SVGAGI (reference sequence). The CDR3 is made up of 12 amino acids. The V end lost 5 bases, the J end lost 5 bases, and 10 bases lay between the germline ends. This chain's CDR3 is CASSDQGHEQYF. The CDR3 DNA follows: TGTGCCAGCAGTGACCAGGGTCACGAGCAGTACTTC.

CDR3 nucleotide sequence: TGTGCCACCCACCGGACAGGGGGAGGTTCACCCCTCCACTTT. Its translation: CATHRTGGGSPLHF. The chain carries TRBV2 and TRBJ1-6; TRBD1 aligns across 10 bases. V lost 10 bases and J lost 9; bases outside the gene matches: 9. Per the germline V gene, CDR1 is SNHLY and CDR2 is FYNNEI. The CDR3 covers 14 residues.

The sample holds a few counts of this clonotype. The chain is built from TRBV20-1 and TRBJ2-2, with TRBD2 as a possible D gene (5 bases). This CDR3 has 14 residues. Per germline, CDR1 DFQATT and CDR2 SNEGSKA (reference sequence). V gave up 1 base and J gave up 1 base, with 7 bases separating them. The CDR3 nucleotides are TGCAGTGCTAGAGGCGAGGGGAACACCGGGGAGCTGTTTTTT. This gives the protein CSARGEGNTGELFF.

The CDR3 protein is CASKVATLYNEQFF. The CDR3, as DNA: TGTGCCAGTAAAGTGGCGACCCTCTACAATGAGCAGTTCTTC. The genes are TRBV19 and TRBJ2-1; D call uncertain. V was cut by 7 bases and J by 3 bases, with 13 bases left in between. Germline CDR1 LNHDA, CDR2 SQIVND (reference sequence). This CDR3 region has 14 residues.

The table lists this clonotype with a few counts. The rearrangement links TRBV7-6 to TRBJ2-2; 11 bases are a match to TRBD2. Germline-derived CDR1 and CDR2 are SGHVS and FNYEAQ. There are 17 residues in the CDR3. The J segment lost 4 bases and the V segment lost 0 bases, leaving 4 bases of the junction unmatched. The CDR3 loop is CASSLAPSGGSTGELFF. CDR3 nucleotides: TGTGCCAGCAGCTTAGCTCCTAGCGGGGGGTCCACCGGGGAGCTGTTTTTT. Full variable domain (missing parts from reference TRBV7-6 and TRBJ2-2): GAGVSQSPRYKVTKRGQDVALRCDPISGHVSLYWYRQALGQGPEFLTYFNYEAQQDKSGLPNDRFSAERPEGSISTLTIQRTEQRDSAMYRCASSLAPSGGSTGELFFGEGSRLTVL.

This clonotype was observed a few times. The chain recombines TRBV24-1 with TRBJ2-3, with TRBD2 matching 13 bases. The junction had 2 bases not matched to a gene; V was cut back by 6 bases and J by 3 bases. The CDR3 contains 15 residues. Per germline, CDR1 KGHDR and CDR2 SFDVKD. CDR3 in DNA: TGTGCCACCAGTCTGACTAGCGGGGGGACAGATACGCAGTATTTT. Protein sequence: CATSLTSGGTDTQYF.

The rearrangement uses TRBV19 and TRBJ1-2; maybe TRBD1 (5 bases). This CDR3 is built from 17 residues. Germline lookup yields CDR1 LNHDA and CDR2 SQIVND (reference sequence). Between the trimmed V and J ends, which lost 4 bases and 5 bases, there was a span of 23 bases. CDR3 loop: CASSTSRGGRPTYGYTF. CDR3 DNA: TGTGCCAGTAGTACCTCAAGGGGAGGACGACCCACGTATGGCTACACCTTC.

This clonotype has ten or more counts. V is TRBV5-1 and J is TRBJ2-2; TRBD2 might be the D (6 bases). V shed 1 base and J shed 1 base, with 8 bases lying between them. Germline-derived CDR1 and CDR2 are SGHRS and YFSETQ. This CDR3 comprises 15 residues. The CDR3 loop is CASSLTAGNTGELFF. The DNA of the CDR3 is TGCGCCAGCAGCTTGACAGCGGGGAACACCGGGGAGCTGTTTTTT.

The chain joins TRBV5-1 to TRBJ1-3; D might be TRBD1 (6 bases). Germline CDR1 reads SGHRS; CDR2 reads YFSETQ. The CDR3 consists of 15 residues. V lost 1 base and J 5 bases, leaving 13 bases between the germline ends. CDR3 coding DNA: TGCGCCAGCAGCTTGCCTCGGACAGAAAGAAACACCATATATTTT. It codes for CASSLPRTERNTIYF. The whole variable domain, filled in from reference TRBV5-1 and TRBJ1-3, reads KAGVTQTPRYLIKTRGQQVTLSCSPISGHRSVSWYQQTPGQGLQFLFEYFSETQRNKGNFPGRFSGRQFSNSRSEMNVSTLELGDSALYLCASSLPRTERNTIYFGEGSWLTVV.